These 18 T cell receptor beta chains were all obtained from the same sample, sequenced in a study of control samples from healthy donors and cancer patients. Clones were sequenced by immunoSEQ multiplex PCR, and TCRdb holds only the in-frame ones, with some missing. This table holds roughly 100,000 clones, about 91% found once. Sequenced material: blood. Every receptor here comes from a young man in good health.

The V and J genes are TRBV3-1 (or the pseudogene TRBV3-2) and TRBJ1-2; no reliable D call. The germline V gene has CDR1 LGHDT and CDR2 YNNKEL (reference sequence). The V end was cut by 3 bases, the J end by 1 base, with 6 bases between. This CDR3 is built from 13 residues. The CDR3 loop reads CASSQGRNYGYTF. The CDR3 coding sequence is TGTGCCAGCAGCCAGGGTCGTAACTATGGCTACACCTTC.

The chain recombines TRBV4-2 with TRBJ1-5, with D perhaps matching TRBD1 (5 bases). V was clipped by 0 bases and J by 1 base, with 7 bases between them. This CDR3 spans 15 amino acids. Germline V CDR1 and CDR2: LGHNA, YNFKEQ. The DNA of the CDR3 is TGTGCCAGCAGCCAAGAGAGACAGAGCAATCAGCCCCAGCATTTT. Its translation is CASSQERQSNQPQHF.

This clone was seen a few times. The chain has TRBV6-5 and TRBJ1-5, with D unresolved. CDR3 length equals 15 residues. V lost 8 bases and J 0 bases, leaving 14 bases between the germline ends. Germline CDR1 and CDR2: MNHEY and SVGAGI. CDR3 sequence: CASSPQGSSNQPQHF. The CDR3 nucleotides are TGTGCCAGCTCCCCTCAAGGGAGTAGCAATCAGCCCCAGCATTTT.

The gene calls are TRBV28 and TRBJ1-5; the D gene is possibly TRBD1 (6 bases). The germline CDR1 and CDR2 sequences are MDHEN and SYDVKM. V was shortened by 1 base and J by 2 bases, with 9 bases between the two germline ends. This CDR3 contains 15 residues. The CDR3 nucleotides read TGTGCCAGCAGTTTATCAGGGGCCGGCAATCAGCCCCAGCATTTT. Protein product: CASSLSGAGNQPQHF.

The CDR3 region has the DNA TGCAGCGCCTTACTGGGATACGAGCAGTACTTC. Its protein is CSALLGYEQYF. The rearrangement joins TRBV29-1 to TRBJ2-7; D is unresolved. Germline V gene data show CDR1 as SQVTM and CDR2 as ANQGSEA. The CDR3 has 11 residues. Between the trimmed V and J ends, which lost 7 bases and 4 bases, there was a span of 11 bases.

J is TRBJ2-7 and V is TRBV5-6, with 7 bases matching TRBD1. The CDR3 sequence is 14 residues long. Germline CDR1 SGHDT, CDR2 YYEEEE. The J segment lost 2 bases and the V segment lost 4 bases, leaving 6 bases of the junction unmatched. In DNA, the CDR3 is TGTGCCAGCAGCCATCAACAGGGGACCTACGAGCAGTACTTC. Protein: CASSHQQGTYEQYF.

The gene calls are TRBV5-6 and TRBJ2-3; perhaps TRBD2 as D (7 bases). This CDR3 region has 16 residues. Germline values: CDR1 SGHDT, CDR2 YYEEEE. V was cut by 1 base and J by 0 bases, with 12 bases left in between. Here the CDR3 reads CASSLMGGPSTDTQYF. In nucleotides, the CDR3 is TGTGCCAGCAGCTTGATGGGGGGGCCTAGCACAGATACGCAGTATTTT.

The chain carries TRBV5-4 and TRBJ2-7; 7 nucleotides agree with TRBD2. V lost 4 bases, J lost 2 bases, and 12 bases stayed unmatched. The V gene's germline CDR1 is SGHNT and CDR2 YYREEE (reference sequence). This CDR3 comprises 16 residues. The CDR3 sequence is CASSNLLAPGPYEQYF. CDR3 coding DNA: TGTGCCAGCAGCAACTTACTAGCGCCTGGTCCCTACGAGCAGTACTTC.

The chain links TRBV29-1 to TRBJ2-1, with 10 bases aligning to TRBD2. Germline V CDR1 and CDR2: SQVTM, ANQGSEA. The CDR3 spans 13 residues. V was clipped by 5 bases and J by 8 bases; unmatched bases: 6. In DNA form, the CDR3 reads TGCAGCGTTATTAGCGGGAGGACCTATGAGCAGTTCTTC. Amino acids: CSVISGRTYEQFF.

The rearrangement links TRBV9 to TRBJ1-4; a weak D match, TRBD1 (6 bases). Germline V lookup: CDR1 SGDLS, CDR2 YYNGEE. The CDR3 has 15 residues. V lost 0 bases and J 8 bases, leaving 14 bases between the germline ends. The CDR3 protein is CASSVEGRGGEKLFF. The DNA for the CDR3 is TGTGCCAGCAGCGTAGAAGGCAGGGGTGGCGAAAAACTGTTTTTT.

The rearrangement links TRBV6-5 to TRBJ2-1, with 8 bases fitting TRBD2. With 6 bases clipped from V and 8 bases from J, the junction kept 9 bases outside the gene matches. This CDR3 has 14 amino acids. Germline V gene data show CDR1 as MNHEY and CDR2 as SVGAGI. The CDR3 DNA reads TGTGCCAGCAGCCCAAGACTAGCGAGAGATGAGCAGTTCTTC. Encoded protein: CASSPRLARDEQFF.

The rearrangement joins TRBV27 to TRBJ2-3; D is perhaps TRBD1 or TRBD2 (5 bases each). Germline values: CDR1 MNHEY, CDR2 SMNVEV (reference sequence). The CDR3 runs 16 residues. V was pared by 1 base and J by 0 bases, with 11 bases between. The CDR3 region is CASSLFGTRSTDTQYF. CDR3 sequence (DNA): TGTGCCAGCAGTTTATTTGGGACGCGGAGCACAGATACGCAGTATTTT.

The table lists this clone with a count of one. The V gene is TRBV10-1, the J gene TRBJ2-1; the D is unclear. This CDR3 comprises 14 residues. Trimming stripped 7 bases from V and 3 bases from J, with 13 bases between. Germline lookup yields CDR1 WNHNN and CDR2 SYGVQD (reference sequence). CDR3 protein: CASNAPGVYNEQFF. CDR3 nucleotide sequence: TGCGCCAGCAATGCACCCGGCGTCTACAATGAGCAGTTCTTC.

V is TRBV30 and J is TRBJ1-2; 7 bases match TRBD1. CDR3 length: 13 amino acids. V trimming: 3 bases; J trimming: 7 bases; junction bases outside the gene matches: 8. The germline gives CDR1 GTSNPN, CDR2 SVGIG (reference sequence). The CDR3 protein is CAWSPGGGSGYTF. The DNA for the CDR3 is TGTGCCTGGAGCCCCGGAGGGGGCTCTGGCTACACCTTC.

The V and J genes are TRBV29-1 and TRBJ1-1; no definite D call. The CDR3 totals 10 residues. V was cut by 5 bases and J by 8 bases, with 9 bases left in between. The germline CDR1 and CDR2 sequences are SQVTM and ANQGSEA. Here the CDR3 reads CSVHTSEAFF. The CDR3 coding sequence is TGCAGCGTTCATACATCCGAAGCTTTCTTT.

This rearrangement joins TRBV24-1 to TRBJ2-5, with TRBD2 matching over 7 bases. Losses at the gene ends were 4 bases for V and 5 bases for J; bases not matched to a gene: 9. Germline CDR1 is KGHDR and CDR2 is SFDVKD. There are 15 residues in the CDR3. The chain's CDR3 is CATSDPRAGEETQYF. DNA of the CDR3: TGTGCCACCAGTGACCCGAGGGCGGGAGAGGAGACCCAGTACTTC.

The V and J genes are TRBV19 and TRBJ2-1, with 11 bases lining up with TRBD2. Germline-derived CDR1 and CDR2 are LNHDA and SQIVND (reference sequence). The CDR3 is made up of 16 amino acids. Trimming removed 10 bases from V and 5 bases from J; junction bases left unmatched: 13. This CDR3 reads CATKEVSGRADNEQFF. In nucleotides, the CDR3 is TGTGCCACGAAAGAGGTTAGCGGGAGGGCCGACAATGAGCAGTTCTTC.

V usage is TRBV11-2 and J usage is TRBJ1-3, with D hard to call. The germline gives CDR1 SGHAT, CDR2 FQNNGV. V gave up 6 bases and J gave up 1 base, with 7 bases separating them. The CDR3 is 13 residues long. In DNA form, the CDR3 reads TGTGCCAGCAGTCCGGGATCTGGAAACACCATATATTTT. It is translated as CASSPGSGNTIYF.